The 29 T cell receptor beta chains below all came from one sample that was sequenced in a study of shared T cell receptors in the human thymus. TCRdb's copy holds only in-frame clones and misses some; the assay was immunoSEQ multiplex PCR. The profile shows about 730,000 clones, around 85% of them singletons. The same data also went into a second study, on human thymus T cells.

The source material was thymocytes. These receptors originate from a girl under three years old with a congenital heart defect.

This clone showed up just a few times. Germline is not matched at one junction end, which may reflect a read error. Other nucleotide sequences in the sample specify the same CDR3. V and J are TRBV6-1 and TRBJ2-7, with D perhaps matching TRBD2 (6 bases). Germline V gene data show CDR1 as MNHNS and CDR2 as SASEGT. This CDR3 is 15 amino acids long. The CDR3 here is CASTEPGTGDYEQYF. In nucleotides, the CDR3 is TGTGCCAGCACTGAACCGGGGACTGGGGACTACGAGCAGTACTTC.

The rearrangement uses TRBV5-1 and TRBJ2-7, with D perhaps TRBD1 (5 bases). This CDR3 is built from 14 residues. Germline values: CDR1 SGHRS, CDR2 YFSETQ. Trimming removed 0 bases from V and 5 bases from J, with 12 bases in between. CDR3 in DNA: TGCGCCAGCAGCTTGGTTGCAGGGCAGGACGAGCAGTACTTC. Residues: CASSLVAGQDEQYF.

V gene TRBV10-2 combines with J gene TRBJ2-4; the match to TRBD1 covers 7 bases. Germline CDR1 is WSHSY and CDR2 is SAAADI. This CDR3 comprises 13 residues. V gave up 8 bases and J gave up 8 bases; unmatched junction bases: 9. CDR3 nucleotides: TGCGCCAGCCGAAACCGGGACAGTTACATTCAGTACTTC. This sequence encodes CASRNRDSYIQYF.

This clone was detected only once. The V gene is TRBV5-6, the J gene TRBJ1-2; tentatively, D is TRBD1 (5 bases). CDR3 size: 14 residues. Germline loops: CDR1 SGHDT, CDR2 YYEEEE. With 3 bases removed from V and 7 bases from J, the gap between germline ends came to 16 bases. The CDR3 is CASSSQNRTCGYTF. In DNA, the CDR3 is TGTGCCAGCAGCTCACAAAACAGGACGTGTGGCTACACCTTC. Supplemented by reference TRBV5-6 and TRBJ1-2, the full variable domain reads DAGVTQSPTHLIKTRGQQVTLRCSPKSGHDTVSWYQQALGQGPQFIFQYYEEEERQRGNFPDRFSGHQFPNYSSELNVNALLLGDSALYLCASSSQNRTCGYTFGSGTRLTVV.

The chain combines TRBV5-6 with TRBJ2-7; TRBD2 might be the D (5 bases). Per germline, CDR1 SGHDT and CDR2 YYEEEE. The CDR3 runs 15 residues. Trimming left V 4 bases short and J 3 bases short, with 17 bases between. The CDR3: CASSPRTEFDYEQYF. The CDR3 DNA is TGTGCCAGCAGCCCCCGGACTGAGTTTGACTACGAGCAGTACTTC.

The CDR3 reads CASSLRNDRPQNTEAFF. The CDR3 DNA is TGTGCCAGCAGCTTGAGAAATGACAGACCGCAGAACACTGAAGCTTTCTTT. This sequence joins TRBV7-2 and TRBJ1-1; possibly TRBD1 for D (5 bases). V was trimmed by 3 bases and J by 1 base, leaving 18 bases between them. Germline V gene sequence: CDR1 SGHTA, CDR2 FQGNSA. This CDR3 contains 17 residues.

The chain is built from TRBV5-6 and TRBJ2-7, with D maybe TRBD1 (6 bases). CDR3 length: 17 residues. Trimming cost V 4 bases and J 3 bases, with 23 bases left between them. Germline V CDR1 and CDR2: SGHDT, YYEEEE. The CDR3 spells CASSPLPGGSYHYEQYF. CDR3 sequence (DNA): TGTGCCAGCAGCCCCCTCCCTGGGGGCAGCTACCACTACGAGCAGTACTTC.

V gene TRBV15 combines with J gene TRBJ1-5, with a tentative D call TRBD1 (5 bases). V lost 1 base, J lost 7 bases, and 11 bases lay in between. From germline, CDR1 is LNHNV and CDR2 YYDKDF (reference sequence). The CDR3 contains 14 residues. The CDR3 region has the DNA TGTGCCACCAGCAGAGTTCAGGGTCACCAGCCCCAGCATTTT. Translated, it gives CATSRVQGHQPQHF. The variable domain in full, with the rest retrieved from reference TRBV15 and TRBJ1-5, is DAMVIQNPRYQVTQFGKPVTLSCSQTLNHNVMYWYQQKSSQAPKLLFHYYDKDFNNEADTPDNFQSRRPNTSFCFLDIRSPGLGDTAMYLCATSRVQGHQPQHFGDGTRLSIL.

This clone was observed a few times. V is TRBV6-5 and J is TRBJ2-3; 7 positions match TRBD2. J was trimmed by 2 bases and V by 6 bases; bases with no gene match: 5. The CDR3 is 14 residues long. Per germline, CDR1 MNHEY and CDR2 SVGAGI. DNA for the CDR3: TGTGCCAGCAGCCCCGGGGGGACCACAGATACGCAGTATTTT. It specifies CASSPGGTTDTQYF.

This clone was seen a single time. This rearrangement joins TRBV19 to TRBJ1-2; 10 positions agree with TRBD1. The germline V gene encodes CDR1 LNHDA and CDR2 SQIVND (reference sequence). The CDR3 spans 14 residues. The trim removed 8 bases at V and 5 bases at J, leaving 8 bases unmatched. The CDR3 loop reads CASAAGTGVYGYTF. CDR3 bases: TGTGCCAGTGCAGCGGGGACAGGGGTATATGGCTACACCTTC.

The rearrangement links TRBV5-1 to TRBJ2-1, with 12 bases identical to TRBD2. Germline V lookup: CDR1 SGHRS, CDR2 YFSETQ. CDR3 length equals 17 residues. With V trimmed by 5 bases and J by 5 bases, 11 bases remained unmatched. CDR3 nucleotides: TGCGCCAGCAGTCGGACTAGCGGGACCCTAGGGAACAATGAGCAGTTCTTC. It specifies CASSRTSGTLGNNEQFF.

The chain recombines TRBV28 with TRBJ1-1; 7 nucleotides agree with TRBD1. Per the germline V gene, CDR1 is MDHEN and CDR2 is SYDVKM. This CDR3 region has 16 residues. With V trimmed by 5 bases and J by 3 bases, 12 bases remained unmatched. The CDR3 coding sequence is TGTGCCAGCAGTCACCGAGGGGGCGATGGAGACACTGAAGCTTTCTTT. Its translation: CASSHRGGDGDTEAFF.

As to this clone: Other DNA sequences of this sample code for an identical CDR3. The CDR3, as DNA: TGCAGTGCCACGACAGGGTATGGCTACACCTTC. Protein: CSATTGYGYTF. This chain uses TRBV20-1 with TRBJ1-2; 7 bases fit TRBD1. Germline V CDR1 and CDR2: DFQATT, SNEGSKA (reference sequence). V lost 6 bases to trimming and J lost 5 bases; unmatched junction nucleotides: 3. The CDR3 runs to 11 residues.

This chain uses TRBV2 with TRBJ1-1; D call uncertain. Germline V lookup: CDR1 SNHLY, CDR2 FYNNEI. CDR3 length: 15 amino acids. The V and J ends lost 4 bases and 3 bases respectively, with 15 bases between them. The CDR3 region is CASSGSLPSDTEAFF. DNA of the CDR3: TGTGCCAGCAGTGGGTCCCTGCCCTCGGACACTGAAGCTTTCTTT.

This clone occurred a few times. V and J are TRBV25-1 and TRBJ2-7, with D unclear. V shed 0 bases and J shed 4 bases, with 16 bases lying between them. From germline, CDR1 is MGHDK and CDR2 SYGVNS. CDR3 length equals 16 residues. CDR3 DNA sequence: TGTGCCAGCAGTGAATATCCCCCCCAGGTCCCGTACGAGCAGTACTTC. Its protein product is CASSEYPPQVPYEQYF.

The CDR3 sequence is CASSLVASLGYTF. The CDR3 region has the DNA TGTGCCAGCAGCTTAGTTGCCAGTCTGGGCTACACCTTC. The J gene is TRBJ1-2, the V gene TRBV7-9; D is undetermined. CDR1 and CDR2 from the germline V gene are SEHNR and FQNEAQ (reference sequence). This CDR3 spans 13 amino acids. The germline V and J ends were trimmed by 1 base and 8 bases, with 11 bases remaining between them.

The V and J genes are TRBV5-1 and TRBJ1-5; 7 bases are shared with TRBD1. Germline trimming cut 4 bases from V and 5 bases from J; bases unmatched to any gene: 15. Germline V gives CDR1 SGHRS, CDR2 YFSETQ. This CDR3 contains 17 residues. The CDR3 loop reads CASSPTGTALSDQPQHF. The CDR3 DNA follows: TGCGCCAGCAGCCCGACCGGGACAGCCTTGTCCGATCAGCCCCAGCATTTT.

The J gene is TRBJ1-1, the V gene TRBV2; perhaps TRBD1 as D (5 bases). The CDR3 totals 13 residues. V was clipped by 10 bases and J by 2 bases, with 14 bases between them. CDR1 is SNHLY and CDR2 is FYNNEI in the germline V gene. The chain's CDR3 is CANSRTSNTEAFF. The CDR3 nucleotides are TGTGCCAACTCAAGGACATCCAACACTGAAGCTTTCTTT. The full variable domain, completed using reference TRBV2 and TRBJ1-1, is EPEVTQTPSHQVTQMGQEVILRCVPISNHLYFYWYRQILGQKVEFLVSFYNNEISEKSEIFDDQFSVERPDGSNFTLKIRSTKLEDSAMYFCANSRTSNTEAFFGQGTRLTVV.

V usage is TRBV9 and J usage is TRBJ1-2; D unclear. CDR1 and CDR2 (germline): SGDLS, YYNGEE. V lost 0 bases and J 0 bases, leaving 12 bases between the germline ends. The CDR3 covers 16 residues. CDR3 in amino acids: CASSVALESTNYGYTF. CDR3 nucleotide sequence: TGTGCCAGCAGCGTAGCGTTGGAGTCAACTAACTATGGCTACACCTTC.

V usage is TRBV5-6 and J usage is TRBJ1-1; possible D gene TRBD1, 5 bases. There are 14 residues in the CDR3. V shed 4 bases and J shed 11 bases, with 21 bases lying between them. Per germline, CDR1 SGHDT and CDR2 YYEEEE. This chain's CDR3 is CASSLMGPAFLAFF. DNA of the CDR3: TGTGCCAGCAGCCTCATGGGGCCCGCCTTTCTCGCTTTCTTT.

The chain recombines TRBV6-5 with TRBJ2-3; tentatively, D is TRBD2 (5 bases). Trimming pared 0 bases from V and 2 bases from J, leaving 12 bases between. The CDR3 totals 16 residues. CDR1 is MNHEY and CDR2 is SVGAGI in the germline V gene. This CDR3 reads CASSYSSGSPTDTQYF. The CDR3 region has the DNA TGTGCCAGCAGTTACTCATCGGGGTCCCCCACAGATACGCAGTATTTT.

This rearrangement joins TRBV5-1 to TRBJ2-3, with 9 bases aligning to TRBD2. The CDR3 contains 17 residues. Germline CDR1 and CDR2: SGHRS and YFSETQ. Trimming at V came to 0 bases and at J to 8 bases, leaving 13 bases not matched to a gene. The CDR3 DNA reads TGCGCCAGCAGCTTGGAGCTAGCGGGGAACAACCTATCTACGCAGTATTTT. It codes for CASSLELAGNNLSTQYF.

This chain joins TRBV10-3 and TRBJ2-7, with 7 bases fitting TRBD1. After removal of 2 bases from V and 7 bases from J, the junction contained 17 bases not matched to a gene. CDR1 ENHRY and CDR2 SYGVKD come from the germline V gene. This CDR3 is 17 amino acids long. The CDR3 loop reads CAISEIVQDRSRREQYF. CDR3 coding DNA: TGTGCCATCAGTGAGATTGTGCAGGACAGGTCTCGTCGGGAGCAGTACTTC.

This chain connects TRBV5-1 to TRBJ2-1, with D tentatively TRBD2 (5 bases). There are 13 residues in the CDR3. Trimming shortened V by 7 bases and J by 7 bases, and 15 bases separated the two germline ends. The V gene's germline CDR1 is SGHRS and CDR2 YFSETQ. The CDR3 here is CASSPGSINEQFF. The CDR3 DNA is TGCGCCAGCTCTCCGGGGTCAATTAATGAGCAGTTCTTC.

The V call is TRBV5-6, the J call TRBJ2-2; TRBD2 matches at 16 bases. J gave up 5 bases and V 4 bases, and 8 bases lay outside the gene matches. The germline CDR1 and CDR2 sequences are SGHDT and YYEEEE. The CDR3 runs 18 residues. DNA of the CDR3: TGTGCCAGCAGCCCGGGACTAGCGGGGGGGCCTGGGACCGGGGAGCTGTTTTTT. Encoded protein: CASSPGLAGGPGTGELFF.

This clone was found once. This rearrangement joins TRBV6-1 to TRBJ1-5, with 9 bases that match TRBD1. This CDR3 contains 19 residues. Per the germline V gene, CDR1 is MNHNS and CDR2 is SASEGT. J lost 3 bases, V lost 1 base, and 13 bases had no gene match. The CDR3 region has the DNA TGTGCCAGCAGTGAAGGGGACAGGGAGGAAGGTTTGGACAATCAGCCCCAGCATTTT. This codes for CASSEGDREEGLDNQPQHF.

The rearrangement links TRBV7-2 to TRBJ1-2; D not certain. Germline-derived CDR1 and CDR2 are SGHTA and FQGNSA. The CDR3 has 16 amino acids. V was shortened by 1 base and J by 3 bases, with 15 bases between the two germline ends. The CDR3 is CASSLGHHPFYYGYTF. The DNA for the CDR3 is TGTGCCAGCAGCTTAGGACACCACCCGTTTTACTATGGCTACACCTTC. Supplemented by reference TRBV7-2 and TRBJ1-2, the full variable domain reads GAGVSQSPSNKVTEKGKDVELRCDPISGHTALYWYRQSLGQGLEFLIYFQGNSAPDKSGLPSDRFSAERTGGSVSTLTIQRTQQEDSAVYLCASSLGHHPFYYGYTFGSGTRLTVV.

The CDR3 protein is CASSYRGGADTQYF. CDR3 coding DNA: TGTGCCAGCAGCTACCGCGGGGGTGCAGATACGCAGTATTTT. The V call is TRBV11-1, the J call TRBJ2-3; 7 nucleotides line up with TRBD2. V trimming: 4 bases; J trimming: 4 bases; junction bases outside the gene matches: 5. The CDR3 runs 14 residues. CDR1 is SGHAT and CDR2 is FQDESV in the germline V gene (reference sequence).

This chain joins TRBV12-5 and TRBJ1-3; no reliable D call. The V and J ends lost 3 bases and 0 bases respectively, with 12 bases between them. CDR3 length: 16 residues. The germline V gene has CDR1 LGHNT and CDR2 FRNRAP. In DNA form, the CDR3 reads TGTGCTAGTGGTTTCCGCACCCCTAGCTCTGGAAACACCATATATTTT. Amino acids: CASGFRTPSSGNTIYF.